This T cell receptor beta chain was profiled in a study of shared clonotypes between healthy human individuals (TCRdb year 2020). For context, the study as a whole: The cohort included a few men and a couple of women between 18 and 49 years of age. For each donor, three plates each were used for CD4 naive and CD4 memory, two plates were used for CD8 naive, and one plate was used for CD8 memory. Each donor's leukapheresis produced roughly between about 0.8 and 10 billion PBMCs. To estimate repertoire size and how much clonotypes are shared between individuals, the study performed deep sequencing of blood TCR repertoires from five healthy adults. Libraries were prepared and TCR repertoires were sequenced by different laboratories using diverse techniques, in order to increase sequencing depth and limit assay-specific biases.

Unmatched junction bases come to 6, with V trimmed by 0 bases and J by 4 bases. From the germline V gene, CDR1 is MGHRA and CDR2 is YSYEKL. The CDR3 measures 16 amino acids from cysteine to phenylalanine. The retained sequence is limited to the CDR3, 48 bases, with the frame set at the first base. Healthy HIV-negative adults with no recently reported acute infections or vaccinations were included as donors. Only Caucasian adults living in Nashville, Tennessee, USA were represented among the donors. CD8 memory samples were composed of magnetically selected CD45RO+ cells combined with CCR7-negative CD45RA+ effector memory (TemRA) cells. Blood was collected by leukapheresis, and PBMCs were isolated by Ficoll-Histopaque density gradient centrifugation and then cryopreserved in liquid nitrogen vapor phase. Purity and quantity of every magnetically sorted T cell population were checked by analytical flow cytometry. From each sorted fraction, genomic DNA was isolated and quantified by UV absorbance on a Nanodrop 2000c.

On the study overall, not on this receptor specifically: When a handful of donors were compared, the shared fraction of clonotypes was about 5% for naive CD4, about 4% for naive CD8, 2% to 2.5% for memory CD4, and around 0.37% for memory CD8. Incomplete sequencing was indicated by rarefaction of sorted-subset datasets, despite the large sequencing depth. Pairwise subsampling indicated that sequencing depth was expected to affect the degree of clonotype sharing among donors. Only blood was sampled, and tissue TCR repertoires likely differ from those in blood. Higher generation probabilities were observed for clonotypes shared by all four sorted-subset donors than for non-shared clonotypes. The genetic and exposure-history diversity represented was limited by the small number of donors. Estimated clonotype richness was generally larger for naive than for memory subsets.

Using the deep immunoSEQ assay, multiplex PCR amplified TCR CDR3 regions from genomic DNA. Extracted genomic DNA from each cell subset was distributed evenly across all wells of several immunoSEQ 96-well plates, and each plate was treated as a replicate. For sorted subsets, approximately 190 ng of genomic DNA, equivalent to 25,000 to 35,000 T cell genomes, went into each replicate PCR. Purified libraries were quantified with a Qubit 3.0 fluorometer, sized on a Bioanalyzer 2100, and re-quantified with the KAPA Library Quantification kit. Each immunoSEQ 96-well plate was sequenced on its own single-read 150-cycle Illumina NextSeq 550 flow cell. Regarding the original processing steps: Because only junctional sequences without quality scores were contained in the immunoSEQ output, filtering matching that applied to full-length reads could not be performed. Sequences were annotated with PyIR, a Python wrapper for IgBLAST v1.9, and V/J genes and CDR3 were assigned using IMGT germline references. Reads with weak V/J assignments (E-value above 1e-6), missing CDR3, stop codons, out-of-frame junctions, or ambiguous translated residues were removed. A V3J clonotype was defined by an identical inferred V gene, J gene, and CDR3 amino acid sequence. Percentage overlap between repertoires was computed as shared unique clonotypes divided by the size of the smaller repertoire. Three approaches were used to assess repertoire richness: RTK rarefaction, the Chao1 estimator, and Recon v2.1 estimates of unobserved clonotypes. For all TCRbeta clonotypes obtained by the gDNA method from several donors, generation probabilities were computed with OLGA. TCRdb provides this immuneACCESS table in a form limited to in-frame rearrangements. Some clones are lacking; in checked studies, under half of them reflect an unresolved V gene, and why the rest are absent is not known. That table furnishes V, J and clone size, whereas the DNA furnished D and trimming. The sample table contains 100,000 or so clones; only one count was recorded for 55% to 70% of them. About a quarter of the sample is taken by the ten largest.

A remark on this clone: Its antigen specificity is not known. No base qualities exist here, and no much larger clone lies one base off it.

The V and J segments used are TRBV4-1 and TRBJ2-1, and TRBD2 aligns with 7 junction nucleotides. Sequencing was performed on memory CD8+ T cells sorted from blood. The cell subset or site label corresponds to: CD45RO+ cells pooled with CCR7-negative TemRA cells. The receptor was derived from a woman in her 30s in good health. The nucleotides read TGCGCCAGCAGCCAAGATACTAGCGTAGGATACAATGAGCAGTTCTTC. This codes for CASSQDTSVGYNEQFF.